This paragraph covers one T cell receptor beta chain sequence. The source of the sample is a study of shared clonotypes between healthy human individuals. CDR3 length equals 16 residues. V lost 4 bases and J lost 4; bases outside the gene matches: 10. Germline CDR1 SGHDT, CDR2 YYEEEE. Produced via immunoSEQ multiplex PCR; TCRdb's table is partial and in-frame only. Of 90,000 to 150,000 clones listed, about 63% are singletons. J is TRBJ2-1 and V is TRBV5-6, with 8 bases matching TRBD2. This receptor was identified in a woman in her 30s in good health. The sample was memory CD8+ T cells sorted from blood. Subset specified: CD45RO+ cells pooled with CCR7-negative TemRA cells. The CDR3, as DNA: TGTGCCAGCAGCCCCCCCGAGCGGGAGTGGTACAATGAGCAGTTCTTC. This sequence encodes CASSPPEREWYNEQFF.